This T cell receptor beta chain came from a study of blood T cell repertoires in COVID-19. This clone appeared once. In the study's own analysis: Estimation of nucleated cell counts was performed using reference gene primer amplification. This table comes from immunoSEQ multiplex PCR, and its TCRdb copy is limited to in-frame clones, with some not included. V and J calls and clone size are given by that table; D and trimming were obtained from the DNA. This sample has around 300,000 clones; around 90% occur once, and the top ten carry 2.5% to 3.5%. The sample consisted of peripheral blood. The source of this sequence is a woman between 25 and 40 years old with COVID-19, enrolled during active disease.

In DNA, the CDR3 is TGTGCCGGGGAAGGGACTAGCGGGGACACAGATACGCAGTATTTT. Protein sequence: CAGEGTSGDTDTQYF. The chain links TRBV7-9 to TRBJ2-3, with 13 positions matching TRBD2. J gave up 2 bases and V 11 bases, and 7 bases lay outside the gene matches. Germline V gene sequence: CDR1 SEHNR, CDR2 FQNEAQ (reference sequence). The CDR3 totals 15 residues.